A single sample gave rise to the 26 T cell receptor beta chains below, sequenced in a study of low-dose radiotherapy and immunotherapy resistance in tumors. Primers used for first-strand cDNA, a TRAV- and TRBV-specific set, covered both alpha and beta chains. With a constant-region primer and a V-primer adapter, TCRs were subjected to roughly 20 PCR cycles of amplification. TCRdb re-called the reads with MiXCR, one entry per CDR3 protein. Of around 15,000 distinct CDR3 sequences listed, roughly 70% were seen once; the top ten hold approximately 5.3%. These receptors were collected from a human donor with advanced metastatic prostate, ovarian, gallbladder or colorectal cancer (not recorded which). This table probably holds off-target reads from a library built for another chain.

This clonotype has a handful of counts. The rearrangement uses TRBV13 and TRBJ1-2; TRBD1 matches at 7 bases. J gave up 4 bases and V 5 bases, and 7 bases lay outside the gene matches. Germline CDR1 is PRHDT and CDR2 is FYEKMQ (reference sequence). The CDR3 consists of 14 residues. CDR3 in amino acids: CASSGTVGSYGYTF. CDR3 sequence (DNA): TGTGCCAGCAGCGGGACAGTCGGTAGCTATGGCTACACCTTC.

This chain connects TRBV20-1 to TRBJ1-5, with a possible D match to TRBD1 (5 bases). This CDR3 spans 17 amino acids. With 0 bases removed from V and 4 bases from J, the gap between germline ends came to 19 bases. The germline V gene encodes CDR1 DFQATT and CDR2 SNEGSKA (reference sequence). This CDR3 reads CSARDPRGVSTNQPQHF. Written as DNA, the CDR3 is TGCAGTGCTAGAGATCCGCGGGGGGTGAGCACAAATCAGCCCCAGCATTTT.

The chain combines TRBV20-1 with TRBJ2-5; 11 bases are a match to TRBD1. In germline, CDR1 is DFQATT, CDR2 SNEGSKA (reference sequence). The V gene end was trimmed by 4 bases and the J gene end by 5 bases; junction bases not matched to a gene: 12. The CDR3 consists of 16 residues. CDR3 in amino acids: CSATPGQGVIVETQYF. DNA of the CDR3: TGCAGTGCTACGCCGGGACAGGGGGTGATCGTGGAGACCCAGTACTTC.

This chain links TRBV23-1 with TRBJ2-7; 15 bases match TRBD2. TRBV23-1 qualifies as an ORF whose function is uncertain. The CDR3 contains 18 residues. J was trimmed by 5 bases and V by 3 bases; bases with no gene match: 11. The CDR3 nucleotides are TGCGCCAGCAGTCACCACCGGACTAGCGGGGGGGGTCCGAACGAGCAGTACTTC. This translates into CASSHHRTSGGGPNEQYF.

The gene calls are TRBV7-9 and TRBJ2-3; D is undetermined. Germline V lookup: CDR1 SEHNR, CDR2 FQNEAQ (reference sequence). The CDR3 consists of 13 residues. Trimming pared 2 bases from V and 1 base from J, leaving 4 bases between. The CDR3 DNA reads TGTGCCAGCAGCTTATCGGGCACAGATACGCAGTATTTT. Translating it yields CASSLSGTDTQYF.

Here the CDR3 DNA reads TGCAGCGGCGGGGACAGTCGACAGCGGACTGAAGCTTTCTTT. It codes for CSGGDSRQRTEAFF. The chain recombines TRBV29-1 with TRBJ1-1; 7 bases are shared with TRBD1. This CDR3 is built from 14 residues. CDR1 is SQVTM and CDR2 is ANQGSEA in the germline V gene. V dropped 7 bases and J dropped 5; count of bases not matched to a gene: 13. Together with reference TRBV29-1 and TRBJ1-1, the CDR3 gives the full variable domain: SAVISQKPSRDICQRGTSLTIQCQVDSQVTMMFWYRQQPGQSLTLIATANQGSEATYESGFVIDKFPISRPNLTFSTLTVSNMSPEDSSIYLCSGGDSRQRTEAFFGQGTRLTVV.

The chain has TRBV6-2 or TRBV6-3 and TRBJ2-7; D unresolved. The CDR3 is 13 amino acids. Between the trimmed V and J ends, which lost 7 bases and 12 bases, there was a span of 22 bases. Germline values: CDR1 MNHEY, CDR2 SVGEGT. The CDR3 bases are TGTGCCAGCACCCCGACCGGGTTGATATCTTGGTACTTC. Protein sequence: CASTPTGLISWYF.

This clonotype turned up a few times. DNA of the CDR3: TGTGCCAGCAGTTTATCCAGGGACACCGGGGAGCTGTTTTTT. Translation: CASSLSRDTGELFF. V and J are TRBV28 and TRBJ2-2; D perhaps matches TRBD1 (5 bases). The CDR3 contains 14 residues. Looked up from germline, CDR1 is MDHEN and CDR2 is SYDVKM. Between the trimmed V and J ends, which lost 1 base and 3 bases, there was a span of 6 bases.

The chain carries TRBV4-2 and TRBJ2-1; D gene uncertain. CDR1 and CDR2 (germline): LGHNA, YNFKEQ. The V end was cut by 0 bases, the J end by 2 bases, with 5 bases between. The CDR3 is 14 residues long. The CDR3 here is CASSQEAPYNEQFF. The DNA of the CDR3 is TGTGCCAGCAGCCAAGAAGCCCCCTACAATGAGCAGTTCTTC.

V usage is TRBV5-1 and J usage is TRBJ2-1, with 12 positions matching TRBD2. V trimming: 7 bases; J trimming: 7 bases; junction bases outside the gene matches: 15. Germline V CDR1 and CDR2: SGHRS, YFSETQ. The CDR3 contains 17 residues. The CDR3 loop is CASHGGASGRALNEQFF. The DNA of the CDR3 is TGCGCCAGCCACGGTGGGGCTAGCGGGAGGGCCTTGAATGAGCAGTTCTTC.

The chain has TRBV4-1 and TRBJ1-2; the D gene is possibly TRBD1 (5 bases). Germline values: CDR1 MGHRA, CDR2 YSYEKL. The germline V and J ends were trimmed by 0 bases and 3 bases, with 14 bases remaining between them. The CDR3 is 16 amino acids. The CDR3 region is CASSQDGTGVDYGYTF. DNA for the CDR3: TGCGCCAGCAGCCAAGATGGCACGGGGGTGGACTATGGCTACACCTTC.

The chain carries TRBV4-1 and TRBJ2-4, with TRBD1 identical over 11 bases. In germline, CDR1 is MGHRA, CDR2 YSYEKL. With 8 bases clipped from V and 1 base from J, the junction kept 16 bases outside the gene matches. The CDR3 covers 19 residues. Written as DNA, the CDR3 is TGCGCCAGCGGGGCCCCTGGGGACAGGGGGGTTTCGGCCAAAAACATTCAGTACTTC. It yields the protein CASGAPGDRGVSAKNIQYF.

The chain links TRBV28 to TRBJ1-2; no firm D call. V was trimmed by 8 bases and J by 0 bases, leaving 13 bases between them. The germline CDR1 and CDR2 sequences are MDHEN and SYDVKM. The CDR3 runs to 14 residues. The CDR3 sequence: CASGKAGANYGYTF. As DNA, the CDR3 is TGTGCCAGCGGTAAGGCAGGAGCTAACTATGGCTACACCTTC.

This chain's CDR3 is CASRPGQGLTGELFF. Written as DNA, the CDR3 is TGTGCCAGCAGACCGGGACAGGGTTTAACCGGGGAGCTGTTTTTT. The chain links TRBV7-2 to TRBJ2-2; 9 nucleotides agree with TRBD1. Trimming cost V 6 bases and J 5 bases; bases outside gene matches: 7. Germline lookup yields CDR1 SGHTA and CDR2 FQGNSA. This CDR3 comprises 15 residues.

The rearrangement joins TRBV6-1 to TRBJ1-1; D is uncertain. V dropped 5 bases and J dropped 0 bases, with 13 bases sitting between them. This CDR3 comprises 15 residues. Germline loops: CDR1 MNHNS, CDR2 SASEGT. CDR3 protein: CASSYGGGMNTEAFF. CDR3 sequence (DNA): TGTGCCAGCAGTTACGGTGGAGGGATGAACACTGAAGCTTTCTTT.

The chain couples TRBV20-1 to TRBJ2-4; TRBD1 aligns across 7 bases. The CDR3 extends over 16 amino acids. The V gene's germline CDR1 is DFQATT and CDR2 SNEGSKA (reference sequence). The CDR3 sequence is CSPQGPVGTAAIIQYF. CDR3 nucleotides: TGCAGCCCCCAGGGACCGGTAGGGACAGCCGCGATCATTCAGTACTTC.

This clonotype was observed a handful of times. This chain links TRBV6-6 with TRBJ2-3; 7 bases are a match to TRBD2. This CDR3 spans 14 amino acids. Trimming removed 2 bases from V and 4 bases from J; junction bases left unmatched: 3. Germline CDR1 is MNHNY and CDR2 is SVGAGI (reference sequence). CDR3 region: CASSYAGVADTQYF. The CDR3 DNA reads TGTGCCAGCAGTTACGCGGGAGTCGCAGATACGCAGTATTTT.

This clonotype has only a few counts. The gene calls are TRBV24-1 and TRBJ2-7; weak D call: TRBD2 (6 bases). Germline V lookup: CDR1 KGHDR, CDR2 SFDVKD. This CDR3 is 14 amino acids long. Trimming cost V 5 bases and J 3 bases, with 13 bases left between them. Here the CDR3 reads CATSAGSGFYEQYF. The DNA of the CDR3 is TGTGCCACCAGTGCCGGTAGCGGATTCTACGAGCAGTACTTC.

The gene calls are TRBV7-2 and TRBJ2-3, with 11 bases fitting TRBD2. CDR1 is SGHTA, CDR2 FQGNSA, per germline. The length of the CDR3 is 16 residues. V was pared by 2 bases and J by 2 bases, with 3 bases of the junction left unmatched. The DNA for the CDR3 is TGTGCCAGCAGCTTAACTAGCGGGGGACTCACAGATACGCAGTATTTT. It specifies CASSLTSGGLTDTQYF.

The rearrangement uses TRBV15 and TRBJ2-1, with 7 bases matching TRBD1. This CDR3 is 15 amino acids long. V shed 0 bases, J shed 6 bases, and the junction held 5 bases outside the gene matches. Germline V gene sequence: CDR1 LNHNV, CDR2 YYDKDF (reference sequence). The CDR3 sequence is CATSRDPHRGNEQFF. The CDR3 nucleotides read TGTGCCACCAGCAGAGACCCTCACAGGGGCAATGAGCAGTTCTTC. Together with reference TRBV15 and TRBJ2-1, the CDR3 gives the full variable domain: DAMVIQNPRYQVTQFGKPVTLSCSQTLNHNVMYWYQQKSSQAPKLLFHYYDKDFNNEADTPDNFQSRRPNTSFCFLDIRSPGLGDTAMYLCATSRDPHRGNEQFFGPGTRLTVL.

V gene TRBV5-1 combines with J gene TRBJ1-2; 8 bases fit TRBD1. The CDR3 loop spans 15 amino acids. In germline, CDR1 is SGHRS, CDR2 YFSETQ. Losses at the gene ends were 0 bases for V and 4 bases for J; bases not matched to a gene: 5. CDR3 in DNA: TGCGCCAGCAGCTTGGAAACAGGGGGAGGCTATGGCTACACCTTC. As protein: CASSLETGGGYGYTF.

Concerning this clonotype: A junction boundary mismatches the germline segment, possibly from a read error. V usage is TRBV7-2 and J usage is TRBJ2-7; 7 nucleotides line up with TRBD2. CDR1 is SGHTA, CDR2 FQGNSA, per germline. CDR3 length: 14 amino acids. CDR3 DNA sequence: TGTGCCAGCAGCCGCGTCGGGGGGAGGGCATCCTTGGACTTC. This codes for CASSRVGGRASLDF.

This clonotype was picked up a small number of times. This chain uses TRBV20-1 with TRBJ1-5; D possibly corresponds to TRBD1 (5 bases). This CDR3 is 14 amino acids long. Germline CDR1 is DFQATT and CDR2 is SNEGSKA (reference sequence). The CDR3: CSCAIGTLNQPQHF. The CDR3 DNA reads as TGCAGCTGCGCGATCGGGACTCTAAATCAGCCCCAGCATTTT.

The chain has TRBV28 and TRBJ2-2; tentatively, D is TRBD1 (6 bases). The V end lost 6 bases, the J end lost 5 bases, and 16 bases lay between the germline ends. Germline V gene data show CDR1 as MDHEN and CDR2 as SYDVKM. The CDR3 sequence is 15 residues long. CDR3 in DNA: TGTGCCAGCAGCCTTCCTCTACAGGGTACCGGGGAGCTGTTTTTT. It is translated as CASSLPLQGTGELFF.

The chain carries TRBV18 and TRBJ1-2; D remains unclear. This CDR3 has 15 amino acids. CDR1 and CDR2 from the germline V gene are KGHSH and LQKENI. Trimming removed 0 bases from V and 2 bases from J, with 10 bases in between. CDR3 in DNA: TGTGCCAGCTCACCACCGTCGCTAGGCAACTATGGCTACACCTTC. Protein sequence: CASSPPSLGNYGYTF.

The chain recombines TRBV4-1 with TRBJ1-5; D is perhaps TRBD1 (5 bases). Germline-derived CDR1 and CDR2 are MGHRA and YSYEKL. V shed 0 bases and J shed 2 bases, with 14 bases lying between them. The CDR3 runs 17 residues. The CDR3 sequence is CASSQEGPEGGNQPQHF. The DNA for the CDR3 is TGCGCCAGCAGCCAAGAGGGGCCCGAGGGAGGCAATCAGCCCCAGCATTTT.